Listed here are 10 T cell receptor beta chains from one sample, sequenced in a study. Cells sorted as Tregs were CD4+, CD25+ and CD127-/low. Each CDR3 protein is one row after TCRdb ran MiXCR on the 5' RACE reads. The sample has some 9,200 distinct CDR3 sequences; approximately 50% are singletons. Material: Tregs sorted from a lymph node. These receptors were collected from a female donor with breast cancer.

The V call is TRBV18, the J call TRBJ2-1; D is ambiguous. The CDR3 covers 13 residues. V was trimmed by 3 bases and J by 8 bases, leaving 11 bases between them. Germline V gene lookup returns CDR1 KGHSH and CDR2 LQKENI. The chain's CDR3 is CASSPPHGYEQFF. CDR3 sequence (DNA): TGTGCCAGCTCACCCCCCCATGGGTATGAGCAGTTCTTC.

This clonotype came up a few times. The rearrangement uses TRBV7-2 and TRBJ2-5, with TRBD2 identical over 8 bases. The junction had 8 bases not matched to a gene; V was cut back by 3 bases and J by 5 bases. CDR1 SGHTA and CDR2 FQGNSA come from the germline V gene. CDR3 length: 15 residues. CDR3 amino acids: CASSFTGGPFETQYF. In nucleotides, the CDR3 is TGTGCCAGCAGCTTTACGGGAGGGCCTTTTGAGACCCAGTACTTC. Full variable domain (missing parts from reference TRBV7-2 and TRBJ2-5): GAGVSQSPSNKVTEKGKDVELRCDPISGHTALYWYRQSLGQGLEFLIYFQGNSAPDKSGLPSDRFSAERTGGSVSTLTIQRTQQEDSAVYLCASSFTGGPFETQYFGPGTRLLVL.

This clonotype was detected only a few times. The chain uses TRBV6-2 or TRBV6-3 and TRBJ2-7, with D perhaps given as TRBD1 or TRBD2 (5 bases each). Germline V lookup: CDR1 MNHEY, CDR2 SVGEGT. This CDR3 has 13 amino acids. V lost 6 bases and J lost 9, with 18 bases in between. DNA for the CDR3: TGTGCCAGCAGCCGAGGGCAGGGAAGCCGGCAGTACGTC. Protein: CASSRGQGSRQYV.

The chain couples TRBV6-5 to TRBJ2-1, with TRBD2 matching 12 bases. CDR3 length: 17 residues. V shed 6 bases and J 3 bases; nucleotides not matched to a gene: 9. Germline CDR1 MNHEY, CDR2 SVGAGI. This CDR3 reads CASRYRLAGADYNEQFF. CDR3 DNA sequence: TGTGCCAGCAGGTACAGACTAGCGGGAGCCGACTACAATGAGCAGTTCTTC.

The chain links TRBV29-1 to TRBJ2-4; no reliable D call. Germline CDR1 and CDR2: SQVTM and ANQGSEA. This CDR3 has 12 amino acids. V dropped 1 base and J dropped 5 bases, with 6 bases sitting between them. The CDR3 spells CSVEGTENIQYF. CDR3 nucleotides: TGCAGCGTTGAAGGAACAGAAAACATTCAGTACTTC.

The CDR3 DNA reads TGTGCCAGCAGCCCAGGGTTTAGTTCCCACGATGAGCAGTTCTTC. Translation: CASSPGFSSHDEQFF. V is TRBV11-1 and J is TRBJ2-1; TRBD1 might be the D (5 bases). Germline CDR1 is SGHAT and CDR2 is FQDESV (reference sequence). Trimming pared 5 bases from V and 8 bases from J, leaving 19 bases between. The CDR3 length is 15 residues.

This chain links TRBV20-1 with TRBJ2-5; 7 bases are a match to TRBD1. Germline trimming cut 5 bases from V and 2 bases from J; bases unmatched to any gene: 8. This CDR3 has 14 amino acids. The germline CDR1 and CDR2 sequences are DFQATT and SNEGSKA (reference sequence). CDR3: CSAPLTGRQETQYF. For the CDR3, the DNA is TGCAGTGCTCCCTTGACAGGGCGGCAAGAGACCCAGTACTTC.

The V and J genes are TRBV5-1 and TRBJ2-3, with no clear D. From germline, CDR1 is SGHRS and CDR2 YFSETQ. V lost 1 base and J lost 6, with 6 bases in between. The CDR3 runs to 12 residues. The CDR3 protein is CASSLYSDTQYF. The CDR3 DNA follows: TGCGCCAGCAGCTTGTATTCTGATACGCAGTATTTT.

CDR3 DNA: TGTGCCAGCAGCTTAGAGGCAGGCTATGGCTACACCTTC. Translating gives CASSLEAGYGYTF. The J gene is TRBJ1-2, the V gene TRBV7-9, with no clear D. The germline V gene encodes CDR1 SEHNR and CDR2 FQNEAQ (reference sequence). Trimming removed 1 base at V and 4 bases at J, with 7 bases between. The CDR3 runs to 13 residues.

The J gene is TRBJ2-2, the V gene TRBV20-1; the D gene could be TRBD1 or TRBD2 (5 bases each). V was pared by 1 base and J by 4 bases, with 10 bases between. The V gene's germline CDR1 is DFQATT and CDR2 SNEGSKA (reference sequence). The CDR3 totals 14 residues. The CDR3 nucleotides are TGCAGTGCTAGAGCCCGGGGCCGCACCGGGGAGCTGTTTTTT. Encoded protein: CSARARGRTGELFF.